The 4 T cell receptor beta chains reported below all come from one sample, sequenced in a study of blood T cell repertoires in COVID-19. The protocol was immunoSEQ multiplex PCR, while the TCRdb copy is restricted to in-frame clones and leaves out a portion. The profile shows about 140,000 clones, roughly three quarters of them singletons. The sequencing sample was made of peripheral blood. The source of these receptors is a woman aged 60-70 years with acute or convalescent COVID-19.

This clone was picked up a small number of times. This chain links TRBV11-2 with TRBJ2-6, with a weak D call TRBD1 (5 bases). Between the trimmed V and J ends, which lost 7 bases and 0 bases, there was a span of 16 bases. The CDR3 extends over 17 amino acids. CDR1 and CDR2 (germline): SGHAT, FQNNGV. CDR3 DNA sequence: TGTGCCAGCACCATACAGGTCACCTTCTCTGGGGCCAACGTCCTGACTTTC. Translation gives CASTIQVTFSGANVLTF. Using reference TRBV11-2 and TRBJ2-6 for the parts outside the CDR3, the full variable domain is EAGVAQSPRYKIIEKRQSVAFWCNPISGHATLYWYQQILGQGPKLLIQFQNNGVVDDSQLPKDRFSAERLKGVDSTLKIQPAKLEDSAVYLCASTIQVTFSGANVLTFGAGSRLTVL.

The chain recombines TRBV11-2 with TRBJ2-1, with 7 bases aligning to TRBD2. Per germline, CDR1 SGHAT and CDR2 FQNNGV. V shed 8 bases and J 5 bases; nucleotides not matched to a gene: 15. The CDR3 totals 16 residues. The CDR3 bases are TGTGCCAGCGGTCTTAAATGGGCGGGAGCTGACAATGAGCAGTTCTTC. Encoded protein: CASGLKWAGADNEQFF. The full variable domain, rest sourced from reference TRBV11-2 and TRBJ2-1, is EAGVAQSPRYKIIEKRQSVAFWCNPISGHATLYWYQQILGQGPKLLIQFQNNGVVDDSQLPKDRFSAERLKGVDSTLKIQPAKLEDSAVYLCASGLKWAGADNEQFFGPGTRLTVL.

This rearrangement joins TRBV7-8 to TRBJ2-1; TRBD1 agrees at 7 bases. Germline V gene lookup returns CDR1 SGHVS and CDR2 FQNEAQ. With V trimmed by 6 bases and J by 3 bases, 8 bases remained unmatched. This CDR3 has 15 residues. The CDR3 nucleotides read TGTGCCAGCAGATATTCGGGACAGCTCTACAATGAGCAGTTCTTC. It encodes CASRYSGQLYNEQFF.

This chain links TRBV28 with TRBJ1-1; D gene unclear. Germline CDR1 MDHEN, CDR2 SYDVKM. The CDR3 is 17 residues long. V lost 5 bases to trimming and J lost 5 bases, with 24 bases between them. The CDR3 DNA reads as TGTGCCAGCAGTCTCCTCGCAGTGGGCTCGCGGGGAACTGAAGCTTTCTTT. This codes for CASSLLAVGSRGTEAFF.